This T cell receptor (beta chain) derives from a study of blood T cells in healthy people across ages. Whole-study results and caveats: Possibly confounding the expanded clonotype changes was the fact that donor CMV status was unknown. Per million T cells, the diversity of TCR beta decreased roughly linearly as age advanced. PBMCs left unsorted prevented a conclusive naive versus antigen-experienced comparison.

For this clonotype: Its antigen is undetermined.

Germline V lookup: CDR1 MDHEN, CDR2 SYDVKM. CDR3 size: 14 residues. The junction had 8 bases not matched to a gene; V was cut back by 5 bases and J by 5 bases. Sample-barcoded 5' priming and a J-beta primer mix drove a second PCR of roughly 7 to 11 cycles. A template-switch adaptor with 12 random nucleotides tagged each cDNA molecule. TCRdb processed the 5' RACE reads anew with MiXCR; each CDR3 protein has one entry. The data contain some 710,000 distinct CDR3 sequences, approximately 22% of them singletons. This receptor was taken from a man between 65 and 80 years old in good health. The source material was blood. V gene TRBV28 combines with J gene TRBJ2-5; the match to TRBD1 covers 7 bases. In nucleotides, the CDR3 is TGTGCCAGCAGTCCACAGGGGTTGGGGGAGACCCAGTACTTC. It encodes CASSPQGLGETQYF.